This T cell receptor beta chain emerged from a study of CD8 T cells in Susac syndrome. An amount of RNA that ranged from roughly 0.5 to 1 ug was reverse transcribed with random hexamers. TCRdb reprocessed the immunoSEQ multiplex PCR reads with MiXCR, giving one entry per CDR3 protein. The sample includes about 150,000 distinct CDR3 sequences, approximately 94% of them seen just once. Germline CDR1 is GTSNPN and CDR2 is SVGIG (reference sequence). J lost 7 bases, V lost 5 bases, and 4 bases had no gene match. The CDR3 is 13 amino acids. The table lists this clonotype with a count of one. CD8+ and CD4+ T cells taken from blood had their TCR beta sequenced. The authors negatively isolated CD8+ and CD4+ T cells and FACS-enriched TEMRA cells.

The specimen sequenced was CD8+ T cells from PBMCs. This sequence originates from a human donor with multiple sclerosis. The V gene is TRBV30, the J gene TRBJ1-5, with 11 bases matching TRBD1. CDR3 amino acids: CAWGTGGPQPQHF. CDR3 coding DNA: TGTGCCTGGGGGACAGGGGGTCCCCAGCCCCAGCATTTT.